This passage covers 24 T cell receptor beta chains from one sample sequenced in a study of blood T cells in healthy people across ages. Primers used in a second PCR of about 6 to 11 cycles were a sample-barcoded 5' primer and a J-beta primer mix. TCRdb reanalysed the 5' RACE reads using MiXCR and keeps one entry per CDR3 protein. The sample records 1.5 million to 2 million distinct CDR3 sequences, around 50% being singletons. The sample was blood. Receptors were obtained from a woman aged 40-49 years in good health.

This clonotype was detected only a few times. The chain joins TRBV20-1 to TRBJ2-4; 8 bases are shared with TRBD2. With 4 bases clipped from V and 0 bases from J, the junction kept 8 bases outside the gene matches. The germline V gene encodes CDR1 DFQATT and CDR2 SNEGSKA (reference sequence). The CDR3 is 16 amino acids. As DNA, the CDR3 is TGCAGTGCTACCCTACAGCGGGGGATAGCCAAAAACATTCAGTACTTC. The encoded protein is CSATLQRGIAKNIQYF.

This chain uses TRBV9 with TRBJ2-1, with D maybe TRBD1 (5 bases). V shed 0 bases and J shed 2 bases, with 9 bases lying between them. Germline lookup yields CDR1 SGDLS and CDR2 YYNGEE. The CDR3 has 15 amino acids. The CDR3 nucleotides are TGTGCCAGCAGCGTAGTGTTGACAGCCTACAATGAGCAGTTCTTC. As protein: CASSVVLTAYNEQFF. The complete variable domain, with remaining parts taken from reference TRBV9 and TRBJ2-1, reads DSGVTQTPKHLITATGQRVTLRCSPRSGDLSVYWYQQSLDQGLQFLIQYYNGEERAKGNILERFSAQQFPDLHSELNLSSLELGDSALYFCASSVVLTAYNEQFFGPGTRLTVL.

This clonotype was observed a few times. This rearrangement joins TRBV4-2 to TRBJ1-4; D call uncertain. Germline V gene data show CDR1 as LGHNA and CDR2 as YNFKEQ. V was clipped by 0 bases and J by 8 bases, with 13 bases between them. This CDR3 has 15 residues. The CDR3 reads CASSQDVGHGEKLFF. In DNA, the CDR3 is TGTGCCAGCAGCCAAGATGTAGGCCACGGGGAAAAACTGTTTTTT.

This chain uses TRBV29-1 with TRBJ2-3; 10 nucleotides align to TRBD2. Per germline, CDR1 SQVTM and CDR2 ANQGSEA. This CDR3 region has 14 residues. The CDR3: CNVAGTSATDTQYF. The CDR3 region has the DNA TGCAACGTCGCAGGGACTAGCGCCACAGATACGCAGTATTTT.

The CDR3 DNA sequence: TGTGCCAGCAGCTTCGCGGGACAGTCTTACAATGAGCAGTACTTC. This sequence encodes CASSFAGQSYNEQYF. The chain employs TRBV7-9 and TRBJ2-5; a possible D gene is TRBD1 (7 bases). Trimming left V 3 bases short and J 11 bases short, with 22 bases between. This CDR3 spans 15 amino acids. Germline lookup yields CDR1 SEHNR and CDR2 FQNEAQ (reference sequence).

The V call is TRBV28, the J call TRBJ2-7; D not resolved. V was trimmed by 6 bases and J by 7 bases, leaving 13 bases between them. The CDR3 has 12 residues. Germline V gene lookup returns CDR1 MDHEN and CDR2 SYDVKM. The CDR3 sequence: CASRILGDEQYF. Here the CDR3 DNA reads TGTGCCAGCAGGATACTCGGCGATGAGCAGTACTTC. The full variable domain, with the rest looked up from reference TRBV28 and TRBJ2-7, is DVKVTQSSRYLVKRTGEKVFLECVQDMDHENMFWYRQDPGLGLRLIYFSYDVKMKEKGDIPEGYSVSREKKERFSLILESASTNQTSMYLCASRILGDEQYFGPGTRLTVT.

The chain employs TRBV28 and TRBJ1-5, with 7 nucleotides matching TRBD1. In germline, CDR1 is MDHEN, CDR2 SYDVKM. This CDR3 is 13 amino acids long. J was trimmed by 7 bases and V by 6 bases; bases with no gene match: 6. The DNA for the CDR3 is TGTGCCAGCAGAACCCGGACAGGCCAGCCCCAGCATTTT. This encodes CASRTRTGQPQHF.

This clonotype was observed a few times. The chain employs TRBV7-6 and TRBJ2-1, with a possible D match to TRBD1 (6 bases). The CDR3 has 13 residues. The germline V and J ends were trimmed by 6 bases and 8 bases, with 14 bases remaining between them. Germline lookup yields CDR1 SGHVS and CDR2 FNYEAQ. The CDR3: CASSPKQGDEQFF. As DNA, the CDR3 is TGTGCCAGCAGTCCTAAACAGGGCGATGAGCAGTTCTTC.

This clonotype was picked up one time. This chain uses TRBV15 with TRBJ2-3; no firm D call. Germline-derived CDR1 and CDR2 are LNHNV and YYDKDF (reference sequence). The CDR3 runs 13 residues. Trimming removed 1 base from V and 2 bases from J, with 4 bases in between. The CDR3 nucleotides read TGTGCCACCAGCAGAGGGGACACAGATACGCAGTATTTT. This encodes CATSRGDTDTQYF.

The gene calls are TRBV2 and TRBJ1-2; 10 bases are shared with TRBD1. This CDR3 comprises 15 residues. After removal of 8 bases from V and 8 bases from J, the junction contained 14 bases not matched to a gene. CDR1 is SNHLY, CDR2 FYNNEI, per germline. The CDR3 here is CASLRTGTGAGGYTF. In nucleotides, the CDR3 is TGTGCCAGCCTCCGAACCGGGACAGGGGCTGGAGGCTACACCTTC. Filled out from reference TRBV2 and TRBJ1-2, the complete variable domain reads EPEVTQTPSHQVTQMGQEVILRCVPISNHLYFYWYRQILGQKVEFLVSFYNNEISEKSEIFDDQFSVERPDGSNFTLKIRSTKLEDSAMYFCASLRTGTGAGGYTFGSGTRLTVV.

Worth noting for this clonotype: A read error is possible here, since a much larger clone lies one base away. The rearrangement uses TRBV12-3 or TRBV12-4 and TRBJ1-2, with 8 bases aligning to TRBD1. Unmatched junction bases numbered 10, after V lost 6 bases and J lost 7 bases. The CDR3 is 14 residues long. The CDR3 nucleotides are TGTGCCAGCAGGGACAGGGCAGAAGGCTGTGGCTACACCTTC. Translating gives CASRDRAEGCGYTF.

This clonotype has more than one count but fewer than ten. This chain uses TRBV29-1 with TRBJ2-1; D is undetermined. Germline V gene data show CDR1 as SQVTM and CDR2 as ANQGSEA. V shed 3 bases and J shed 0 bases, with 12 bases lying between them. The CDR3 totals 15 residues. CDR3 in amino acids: CSVDGLGDSYNEQFF. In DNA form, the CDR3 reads TGCAGCGTTGACGGGCTAGGTGACTCCTACAATGAGCAGTTCTTC.

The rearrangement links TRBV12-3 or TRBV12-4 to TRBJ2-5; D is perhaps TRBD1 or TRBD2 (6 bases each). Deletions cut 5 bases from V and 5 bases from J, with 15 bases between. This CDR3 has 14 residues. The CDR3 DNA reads TGTGCCAGCAGTGAATTCGGGGGCAGGGAGACCCAGTACTTC. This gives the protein CASSEFGGRETQYF.

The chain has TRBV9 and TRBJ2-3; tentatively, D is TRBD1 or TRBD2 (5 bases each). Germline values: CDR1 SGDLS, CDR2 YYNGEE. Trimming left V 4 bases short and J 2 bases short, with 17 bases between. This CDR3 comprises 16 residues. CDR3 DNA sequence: TGTGCCAGCAGCCCACCTCCGGTGGGGACCACAGATACGCAGTATTTT. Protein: CASSPPPVGTTDTQYF. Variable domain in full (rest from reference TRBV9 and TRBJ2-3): DSGVTQTPKHLITATGQRVTLRCSPRSGDLSVYWYQQSLDQGLQFLIQYYNGEERAKGNILERFSAQQFPDLHSELNLSSLELGDSALYFCASSPPPVGTTDTQYFGPGTRLTVL.

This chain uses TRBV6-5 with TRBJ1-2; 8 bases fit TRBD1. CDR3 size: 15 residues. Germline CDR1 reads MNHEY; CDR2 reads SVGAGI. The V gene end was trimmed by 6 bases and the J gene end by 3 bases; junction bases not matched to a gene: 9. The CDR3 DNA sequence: TGTGCCAGCAGAAGTCAGGGGGCGGGCGACTATGGCTACACCTTC. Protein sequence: CASRSQGAGDYGYTF.

The CDR3 reads CASSRQGAMDGYTF. CDR3 DNA sequence: TGTGCCAGCAGCCGACAGGGGGCTATGGATGGCTACACCTTC. The chain links TRBV7-2 to TRBJ1-2; 10 bases match TRBD1. The CDR3 totals 14 residues. Germline CDR1 and CDR2: SGHTA and FQGNSA. Trimming took 5 bases from V and 6 from J; bases not matched to a gene: 6.

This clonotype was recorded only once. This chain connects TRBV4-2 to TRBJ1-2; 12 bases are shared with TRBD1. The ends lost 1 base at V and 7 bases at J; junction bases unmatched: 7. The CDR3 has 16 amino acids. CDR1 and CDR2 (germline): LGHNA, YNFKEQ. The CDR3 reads CASSQGGDRGQGGYTF. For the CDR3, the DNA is TGTGCCAGCAGCCAAGGGGGGGACAGGGGGCAGGGTGGCTACACCTTC.

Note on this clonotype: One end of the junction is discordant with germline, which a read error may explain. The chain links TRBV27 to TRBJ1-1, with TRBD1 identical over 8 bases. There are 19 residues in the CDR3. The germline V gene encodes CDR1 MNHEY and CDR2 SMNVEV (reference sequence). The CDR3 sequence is CASSGTPRQGPSPNTGAFF. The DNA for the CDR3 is TGTGCCAGCAGTGGGACTCCCAGACAGGGGCCATCACCGAACACTGGAGCTTTCTTT.

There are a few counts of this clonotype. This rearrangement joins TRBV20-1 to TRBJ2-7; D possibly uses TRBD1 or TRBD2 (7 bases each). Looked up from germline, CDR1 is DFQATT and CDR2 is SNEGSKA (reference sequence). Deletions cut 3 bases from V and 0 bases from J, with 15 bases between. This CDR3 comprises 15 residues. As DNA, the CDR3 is TGCAGTGCTAGTTACAGGGGAGGGGGCTCCTACGAGCAGTACTTC. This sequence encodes CSASYRGGGSYEQYF.

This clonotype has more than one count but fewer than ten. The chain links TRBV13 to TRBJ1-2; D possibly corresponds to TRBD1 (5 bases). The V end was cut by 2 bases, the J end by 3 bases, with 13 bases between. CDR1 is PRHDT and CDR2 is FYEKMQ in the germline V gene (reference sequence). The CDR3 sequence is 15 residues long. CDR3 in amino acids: CASSLTQGLDYGYTF. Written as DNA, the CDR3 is TGTGCCAGCAGCTTAACCCAGGGTCTTGACTATGGCTACACCTTC.

As DNA, the CDR3 is TGTGCCAGCAGCCAAGGGAGTAGCAATGAGCAGTTCTTC. Amino acid sequence: CASSQGSSNEQFF. The rearrangement links TRBV5-4 to TRBJ2-1; a weak D match, TRBD2 (5 bases). CDR1 is SGHNT, CDR2 YYREEE, per germline (reference sequence). V gave up 4 bases and J gave up 6 bases, with 11 bases separating them. The length of the CDR3 is 13 residues. The full variable domain, in which reference TRBV5-4 and TRBJ2-1 provide the parts outside the CDR3, is ETGVTQSPTHLIKTRGQQVTLRCSSQSGHNTVSWYQQALGQGPQFIFQYYREEENGRGNFPPRFSGLQFPNYSSELNVNALELDDSALYLCASSQGSSNEQFFGPGTRLTVL.

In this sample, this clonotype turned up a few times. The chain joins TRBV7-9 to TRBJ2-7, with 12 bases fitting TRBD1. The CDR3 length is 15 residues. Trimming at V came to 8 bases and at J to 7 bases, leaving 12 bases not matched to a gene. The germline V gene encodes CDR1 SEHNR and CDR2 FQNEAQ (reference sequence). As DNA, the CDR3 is TGTGCCAGCGACAATCGGGACAGGGGGCCGAGGGAGCAGTACTTC. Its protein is CASDNRDRGPREQYF. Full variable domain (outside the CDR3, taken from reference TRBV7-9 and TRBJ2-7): DTGVSQNPRHKITKRGQNVTFRCDPISEHNRLYWYRQTLGQGPEFLTYFQNEAQLEKSRLLSDRFSAERPKGSFSTLEIQRTEQGDSAMYLCASDNRDRGPREQYFGPGTRLTVT.

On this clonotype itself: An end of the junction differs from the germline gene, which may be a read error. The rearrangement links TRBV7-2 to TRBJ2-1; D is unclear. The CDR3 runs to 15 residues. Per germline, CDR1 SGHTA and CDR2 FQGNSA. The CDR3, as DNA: TGTGCCAGTAGCTTACCCACCATAACCCGCCGGGAGCAGTTCTTC. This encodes CASSLPTITRREQFF.

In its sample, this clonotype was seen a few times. CDR3 DNA: TGCAGCGTTGCAATGACATCAGAGACCCAGTACTTC. As protein: CSVAMTSETQYF. The chain has TRBV29-1 and TRBJ2-5; D gene uncertain. Trimming stripped 4 bases from V and 4 bases from J, with 10 bases between. The CDR3 sequence is 12 residues long. Germline V gene sequence: CDR1 SQVTM, CDR2 ANQGSEA. The full variable domain, with the rest looked up from reference TRBV29-1 and TRBJ2-5, is SAVISQKPSRDICQRGTSLTIQCQVDSQVTMMFWYRQQPGQSLTLIATANQGSEATYESGFVIDKFPISRPNLTFSTLTVSNMSPEDSSIYLCSVAMTSETQYFGPGTRLLVL.